This T cell receptor (beta chain) was sequenced in a study of blood T cells in healthy people across ages. Germline V gene data show CDR1 as SGHRS and CDR2 as YFSETQ. This CDR3 has 13 residues. Individuals who donated were healthy Caucasians from Russia aged about 6 to 90. Primed by a sample-barcoded 5' primer and a J-beta primer mix, a second PCR proceeded for about 7 to 11 cycles. From the 5' RACE reads, TCRdb called clonotypes with MiXCR, one entry per CDR3 protein. The repertoire holds about 1 million distinct CDR3 sequences, with 45% as singletons. In this sample, this clonotype turned up a few times. The junction shows a germline mismatch at one end, possibly a read error.

This receptor was taken from a woman between 55 and 75 years old in good health. The specimen sequenced was blood. The rearrangement uses TRBV5-1 and TRBJ2-2; no reliable D call. The CDR3 nucleotides read TGTGCCAGTCGCGGAACGAACACCGGGGAGCTGTTTTTT. Residues: CASRGTNTGELFF.